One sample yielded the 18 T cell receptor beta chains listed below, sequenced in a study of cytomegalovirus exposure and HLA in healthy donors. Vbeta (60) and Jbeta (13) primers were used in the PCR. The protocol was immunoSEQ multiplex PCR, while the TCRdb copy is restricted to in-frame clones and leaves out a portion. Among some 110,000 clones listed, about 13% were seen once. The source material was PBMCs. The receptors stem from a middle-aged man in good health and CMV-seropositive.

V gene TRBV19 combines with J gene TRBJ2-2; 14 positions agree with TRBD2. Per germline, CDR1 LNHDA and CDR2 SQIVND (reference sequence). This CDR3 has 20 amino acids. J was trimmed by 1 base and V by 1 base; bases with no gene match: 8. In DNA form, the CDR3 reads TGTGCCAGTAGTATAGGACTAGCGGGAGGGCGCTTAAGGAACACCGGGGAGCTGTTTTTT. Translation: CASSIGLAGGRLRNTGELFF.

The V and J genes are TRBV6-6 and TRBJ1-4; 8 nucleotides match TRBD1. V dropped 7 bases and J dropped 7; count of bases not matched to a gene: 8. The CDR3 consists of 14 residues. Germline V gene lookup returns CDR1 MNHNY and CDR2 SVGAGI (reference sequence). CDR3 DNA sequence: TGTGCCAGCAACAACAGGGGGAGTGGTGAAAAACTGTTTTTT. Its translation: CASNNRGSGEKLFF.

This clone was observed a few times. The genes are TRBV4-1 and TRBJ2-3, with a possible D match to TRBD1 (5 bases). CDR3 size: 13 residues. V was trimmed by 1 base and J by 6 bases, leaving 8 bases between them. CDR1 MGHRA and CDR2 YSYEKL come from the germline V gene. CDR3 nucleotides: TGCGCCAGCAGCCAAGTAGGGGTGGATACGCAGTATTTT. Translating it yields CASSQVGVDTQYF.

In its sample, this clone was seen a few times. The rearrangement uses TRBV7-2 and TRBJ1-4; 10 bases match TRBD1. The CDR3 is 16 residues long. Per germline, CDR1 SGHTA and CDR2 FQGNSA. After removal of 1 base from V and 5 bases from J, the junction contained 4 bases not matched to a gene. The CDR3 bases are TGTGCCAGCAGCTTAGGGGACAGGGGTTGGAATGAAAAACTGTTTTTT. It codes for CASSLGDRGWNEKLFF.

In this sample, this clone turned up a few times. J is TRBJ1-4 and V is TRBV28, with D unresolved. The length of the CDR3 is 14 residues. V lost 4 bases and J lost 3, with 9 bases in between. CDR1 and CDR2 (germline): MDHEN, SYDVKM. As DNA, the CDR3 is TGTGCCAGCAGTTGGGGAGGATCTAATGAAAAACTGTTTTTT. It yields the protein CASSWGGSNEKLFF. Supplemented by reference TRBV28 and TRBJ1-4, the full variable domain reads DVKVTQSSRYLVKRTGEKVFLECVQDMDHENMFWYRQDPGLGLRLIYFSYDVKMKEKGDIPEGYSVSREKKERFSLILESASTNQTSMYLCASSWGGSNEKLFFGSGTQLSVL.

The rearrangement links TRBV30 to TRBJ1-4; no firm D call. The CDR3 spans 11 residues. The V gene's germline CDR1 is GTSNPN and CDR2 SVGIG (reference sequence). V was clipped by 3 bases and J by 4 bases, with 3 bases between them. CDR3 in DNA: TGTGCCTGGAGCCTTAATGAAAAACTGTTTTTT. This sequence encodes CAWSLNEKLFF.

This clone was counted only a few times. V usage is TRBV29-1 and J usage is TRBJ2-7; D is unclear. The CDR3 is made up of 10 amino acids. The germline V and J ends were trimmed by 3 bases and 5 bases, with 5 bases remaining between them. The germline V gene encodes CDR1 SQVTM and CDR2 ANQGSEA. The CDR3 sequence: CSVEENEQYF. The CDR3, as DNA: TGCAGCGTTGAGGAGAACGAGCAGTACTTC.

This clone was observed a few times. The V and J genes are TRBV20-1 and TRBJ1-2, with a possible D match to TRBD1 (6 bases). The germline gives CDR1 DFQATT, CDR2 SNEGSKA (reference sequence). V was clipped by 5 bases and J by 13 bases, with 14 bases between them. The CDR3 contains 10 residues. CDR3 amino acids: CSAARQVPTF. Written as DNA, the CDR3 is TGCAGTGCTGCGCGACAGGTACCCACCTTC.

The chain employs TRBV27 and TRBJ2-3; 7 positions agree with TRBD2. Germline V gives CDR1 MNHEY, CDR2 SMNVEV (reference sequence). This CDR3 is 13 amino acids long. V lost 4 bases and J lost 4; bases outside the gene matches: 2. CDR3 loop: CASSSSGADTQYF. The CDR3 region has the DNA TGTGCCAGCAGTTCGAGCGGGGCAGATACGCAGTATTTT.

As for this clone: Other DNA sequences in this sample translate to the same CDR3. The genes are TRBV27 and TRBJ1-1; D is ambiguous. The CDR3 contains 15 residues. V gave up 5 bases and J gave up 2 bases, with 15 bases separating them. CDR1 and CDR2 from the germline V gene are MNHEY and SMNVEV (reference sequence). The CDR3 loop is CASSPLLRVNTEAFF. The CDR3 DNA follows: TGTGCCAGCAGTCCCCTCCTGAGGGTAAACACTGAAGCTTTCTTT.

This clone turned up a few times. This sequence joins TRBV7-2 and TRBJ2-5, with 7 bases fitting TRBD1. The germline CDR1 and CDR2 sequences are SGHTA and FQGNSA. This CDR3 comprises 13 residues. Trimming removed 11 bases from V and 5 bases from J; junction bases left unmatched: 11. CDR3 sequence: CASQRDRGETQYF. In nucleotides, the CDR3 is TGTGCCTCACAAAGGGACAGAGGGGAGACCCAGTACTTC. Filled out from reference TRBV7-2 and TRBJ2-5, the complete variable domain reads GAGVSQSPSNKVTEKGKDVELRCDPISGHTALYWYRQSLGQGLEFLIYFQGNSAPDKSGLPSDRFSAERTGGSVSTLTIQRTQQEDSAVYLCASQRDRGETQYFGPGTRLLVL.

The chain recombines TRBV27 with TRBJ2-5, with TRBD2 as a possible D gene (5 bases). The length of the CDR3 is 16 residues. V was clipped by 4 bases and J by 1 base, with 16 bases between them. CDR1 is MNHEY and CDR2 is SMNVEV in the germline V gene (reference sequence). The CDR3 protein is CASSSASLKGQETQYF. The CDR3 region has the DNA TGTGCCAGCAGTTCCGCTAGCTTGAAAGGCCAAGAGACCCAGTACTTC.

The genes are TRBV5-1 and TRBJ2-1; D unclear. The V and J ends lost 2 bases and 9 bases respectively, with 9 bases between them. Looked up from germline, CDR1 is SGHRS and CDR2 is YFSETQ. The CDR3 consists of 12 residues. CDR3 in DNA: TGCGCCAGCAGCTTTAGTTCCGTTGAGCAGTTCTTC. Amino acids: CASSFSSVEQFF.

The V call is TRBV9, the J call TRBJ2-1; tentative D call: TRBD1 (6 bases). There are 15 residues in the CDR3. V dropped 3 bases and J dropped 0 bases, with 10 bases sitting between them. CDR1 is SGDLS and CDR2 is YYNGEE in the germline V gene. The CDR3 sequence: CASSAQGPSYNEQFF. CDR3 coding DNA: TGTGCCAGCAGCGCACAGGGTCCCTCCTACAATGAGCAGTTCTTC.

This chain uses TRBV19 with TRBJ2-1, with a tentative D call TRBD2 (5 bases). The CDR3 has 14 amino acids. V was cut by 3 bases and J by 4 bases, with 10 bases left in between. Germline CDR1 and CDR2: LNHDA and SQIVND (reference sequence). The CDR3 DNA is TGTGCCAGTAGTATTTCCCAGCGGTACAATGAGCAGTTCTTC. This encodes CASSISQRYNEQFF.

Written as DNA, the CDR3 is TGTGCCAGCAGTGAATTAAGGACGGGGAACTATGGCTACACCTTC. It codes for CASSELRTGNYGYTF. The V and J genes are TRBV6-1 and TRBJ1-2; D is undetermined. The CDR3 length is 15 residues. Germline lookup yields CDR1 MNHNS and CDR2 SASEGT. Trimming took off 2 bases at V and 2 bases at J, with 12 bases between the two ends.

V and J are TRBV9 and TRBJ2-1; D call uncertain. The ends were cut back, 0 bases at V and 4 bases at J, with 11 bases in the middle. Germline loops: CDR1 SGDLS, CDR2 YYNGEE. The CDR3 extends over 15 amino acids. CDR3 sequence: CASSVGTATYNEQFF. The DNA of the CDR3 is TGTGCCAGCAGCGTAGGTACCGCGACATACAATGAGCAGTTCTTC.

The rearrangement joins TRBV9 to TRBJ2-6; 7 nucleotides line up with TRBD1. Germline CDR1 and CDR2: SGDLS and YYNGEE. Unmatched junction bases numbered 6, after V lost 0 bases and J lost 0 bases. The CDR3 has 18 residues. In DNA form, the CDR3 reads TGTGCCAGCAGCGTAGTCGGACAGGTACGCTCTGGGGCCAACGTCCTGACTTTC. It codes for CASSVVGQVRSGANVLTF.